The rows below give T cell receptor beta chains drawn from one sample of a study of spatial heterogeneity in lung cancer. One entry per CDR3 protein results from TCRdb running MiXCR on the 5' RACE reads. The sample shows about 21,000 distinct CDR3 sequences, approximately 4.4% of them seen only once. This sample comprised PBMCs, obtained at surgery. These receptors all come from a male donor with early-stage non-small cell lung cancer. CDR3s include the opening cysteine and the closing phenylalanine or tryptophan. A D gene is named only where the DNA matches it firmly. For some rows the clone size is stated as once, few or many, or as a class when expanded; others skip it.

. | . | TRBJ2-3 | TRBV11-2 | TGTGCCAGCAGCTTAGCGAGGCGTAGCACAGATACGCAGTATTTT | CASSLARRSTDTQYF
many | . | TRBJ2-2 | TRBV7-9 | TGTGCCACCAACGAGAGGGCGAGCACCGGGGAGCTGTTTTTT | CATNERASTGELFF
many | . | TRBJ2-5 | TRBV20-1 | TGCAGTGCTAGAGATCACAGTCAAGAGACCCAGTACTTC | CSARDHSQETQYF
many | . | TRBJ2-7 | TRBV20-1 | TGCAGTGCTAGTCGGGCCAGGCGCTCCTACGAGCAGTACTTC | CSASRARRSYEQYF
many | . | TRBJ2-3 | TRBV28 | TGTGCCAGCAGTGACACCACAGATACGCAGTATTTT | CASSDTTDTQYF
many | . | TRBJ1-2 | TRBV12-3/TRBV12-4 | TGTGCCAGCAGACTAGCATCGGGACATTACTATGGCTACACCTTC | CASRLASGHYYGYTF
many | . | TRBJ2-5 | TRBV12-3/TRBV12-4 | TGTGCCAGCAGATTTGCCCAGGGTGTCCAAGAGACCCAGTACTTC | CASRFAQGVQETQYF
many | . | TRBJ1-2 | TRBV12-3/TRBV12-4 | TGTGCCAGCAGCGCACAGGTGGGGATGTCTGGCTACACCTTC | CASSAQVGMSGYTF
many | TRBD2 | TRBJ2-1 | TRBV12-3/TRBV12-4 | TGTGCCAGCAGGTCTAGCGGGAGCGCCTACAATGAGCAGTTCTTC | CASRSSGSAYNEQFF
many | . | TRBJ2-1 | TRBV7-2 | TGTGCCAGCAGCTTAACAGGAGCGTCCTACAATGAGCAGTTCTTC | CASSLTGASYNEQFF
many | . | TRBJ2-2 | TRBV7-9 | TGTGCCAGCAGCTTAGCGGGGGCGACCGGGGAGCTGTTTTTT | CASSLAGATGELFF
. | . | TRBJ2-5 | TRBV5-1 | TGCGCCAGCAGGGGATTCGGGTACCAAGAGACCCAGTACTTC | CASRGFGYQETQYF
many | . | TRBJ2-7 | TRBV28 | TGTGCCAGCAGTCCTTTTATCGGGAACTCCTACGAGCAGTACTTC | CASSPFIGNSYEQYF
many | TRBD1 | TRBJ2-1 | TRBV5-1 | TGCGCCAGCACCCCGACAGGGCGAGAGTGGAATGAGCAGTTCTTC | CASTPTGREWNEQFF
many | . | TRBJ2-2 | TRBV19 | TGTGCCAGTAGTATAGACCCCCAGGGCACCGGGGAGCTGTTTTTT | CASSIDPQGTGELFF
medium-sized | . | TRBJ2-4 | TRBV29-1 | TGCAGCCTTATTTTCCAAAACATTCAGTACTTC | CSLIFQNIQYF
medium-sized | . | TRBJ2-1 | TRBV4-2 | TGTGCCAGCAGCCAAGTAGCCCAGTCGTACAATGAGCAGTTCTTC | CASSQVAQSYNEQFF
. | . | TRBJ1-5 | TRBV6-2/TRBV6-3 | TGTGCCAGCAAGAGAACTGGGGATGGGCAATCCAGCAATCAGCCCCAGCATTTT | CASKRTGDGQSSNQPQHF
many | . | TRBJ2-4 | TRBV6-1 | TGTGCCAGCAGGGACAGTGTCGGCAAAAACATTCAGTACTTC | CASRDSVGKNIQYF
many | . | TRBJ1-1 | TRBV18 | TGTGCCAGCTCATCCGACGGCCAGACTGAAGCTTTCTTT | CASSSDGQTEAFF
medium-sized | TRBD1 | TRBJ2-7 | TRBV5-6 | TGTGCCAGCAGCTCGGGACAGGGAAGCTCCTACGAGCAGTACTTC | CASSSGQGSSYEQYF
few | . | TRBJ2-5 | TRBV7-2 | TGTGCCAGCAGCTTAGATCCGGTATCAGAGACCCAGTACTTC | CASSLDPVSETQYF
many | . | TRBJ2-3 | TRBV4-2 | TGTGCCAGCAGCCAAGATACAGGGATTTCGGATACGCAGTATTTT | CASSQDTGISDTQYF
few | TRBD1 | TRBJ1-2 | TRBV23-1 | TGCGCCAGCAGTCCCCGGGGGACAGGAGACAACTATGGCTACACCTTC | CASSPRGTGDNYGYTF
medium-sized | TRBD2 | TRBJ2-3 | TRBV7-9 | TGTGCCAGCAGCTCCTCGACTAGCGGGGGGGTCGGTACGCAGTATTTT | CASSSSTSGGVGTQYF
few | TRBD1 | TRBJ1-4 | TRBV20-1 | TGCAGTGCTAGAAAATTCGGGACAGGGGATGAAAAACTGTTTTTT | CSARKFGTGDEKLFF
many | . | TRBJ1-4 | TRBV15 | TGTGCCACCAGCAGTACGGGGGCCGGTGAAAAACTGTTTTTT | CATSSTGAGEKLFF
many | TRBD2 | TRBJ2-7 | TRBV20-1 | TGCAGTGCTAGGCCCGTCCCGAGCGGGAGCTACGAGCAGTACTTC | CSARPVPSGSYEQYF
few | . | TRBJ2-5 | TRBV7-9 | TGTGCCAGCAGCTCCGGGACGGCGGATTTGGGGACCCAGTACTTC | CASSSGTADLGTQYF